Below, 26 T cell receptor beta chains from the same sample are listed, as sequenced in a study of radiation and T cells in renal cell carcinoma. Libraries were prepared by immunoSEQ multiplex PCR; TCRdb keeps only in-frame clonotypes and omits some of them. The sample holds some 120,000 clones, 81% seen once. Stated time point: blood 2 weeks post-SBRT. This sample's treatment: 15 Gy SBRT to primary tumor, nephrectomy 4 weeks later. The source was blood, collected from a patient whose treatment included radiotherapy and nephrectomy. The receptors shown here come from a man between 50 and 59 years old with renal cell carcinoma.

CDR3 sequence: CASSFGEMGEQYF. CDR3 DNA: TGTGCCAGCAGCTTCGGGGAGATGGGCGAGCAGTACTTC. The rearrangement joins TRBV5-4 to TRBJ2-7, with D possibly matching TRBD2 (5 bases). In germline, CDR1 is SGHNT, CDR2 YYREEE (reference sequence). There are 13 residues in the CDR3. V was trimmed by 2 bases and J by 6 bases, leaving 12 bases between them.

This clone appeared a few times. The sample holds other DNA sequences that translate to the same CDR3. The gene calls are TRBV12-5 and TRBJ1-1; D perhaps matches TRBD1 (6 bases). Trimming pared 7 bases from V and 0 bases from J, leaving 9 bases between. The V gene's germline CDR1 is LGHNT and CDR2 FRNRAP. This CDR3 has 13 amino acids. The CDR3: CASVEGVNTEAFF. As DNA, the CDR3 is TGTGCTAGTGTCGAGGGGGTGAACACTGAAGCTTTCTTT.

The chain links TRBV15 to TRBJ2-1; 9 bases match TRBD1. The V gene's germline CDR1 is LNHNV and CDR2 YYDKDF (reference sequence). J lost 1 base, V lost 1 base, and 2 bases had no gene match. The CDR3 is 16 residues long. The CDR3 bases are TGTGCCACCAGCAGAGTGGGACAGGGTTCCTACAATGAGCAGTTCTTC. It yields the protein CATSRVGQGSYNEQFF.

This clone appeared a few times. The V gene is TRBV4-2, the J gene TRBJ1-2, with D hard to call. Between the trimmed V and J ends, which lost 1 base and 0 bases, there was a span of 12 bases. The CDR3 sequence is 16 residues long. Germline V gene data show CDR1 as LGHNA and CDR2 as YNFKEQ. The CDR3 DNA reads TGTGCCAGCAGCCAAGGGGGTATAAAGCCTAACTATGGCTACACCTTC. It codes for CASSQGGIKPNYGYTF.

This chain joins TRBV21-1 and TRBJ2-1. TRBV21-1 is a listed pseudogene. This CDR3 is 13 amino acids long. The CDR3 sequence: CASKSSSYNEQFF. CDR3 coding DNA: TGTGCCAGCAAGAGCAGCTCCTACAATGAGCAGTTCTTC.

This sequence joins TRBV2 and TRBJ2-5; 9 nucleotides line up with TRBD2. J lost 4 bases, V lost 10 bases, and 4 bases had no gene match. Germline CDR1 reads SNHLY; CDR2 reads FYNNEI. The CDR3 is 12 residues long. In DNA, the CDR3 is TGTGCCACCGGGACTAGCCCAGAGACCCAGTACTTC. Translation gives CATGTSPETQYF.

The chain links TRBV2 to TRBJ1-2; TRBD1 agrees at 8 bases. Per the germline V gene, CDR1 is SNHLY and CDR2 is FYNNEI. The CDR3 loop spans 15 amino acids. V shed 6 bases and J 7 bases; nucleotides not matched to a gene: 13. CDR3: CASSAPGRGRTGYTF. In DNA, the CDR3 is TGTGCCAGCAGCGCCCCCGGCAGGGGGCGGACTGGCTACACCTTC.

The V gene is TRBV4-3, the J gene TRBJ1-5; 7 bases are a match to TRBD1. The CDR3 extends over 18 amino acids. Trimming at V came to 0 bases and at J to 4 bases, leaving 12 bases not matched to a gene. The germline gives CDR1 LGHNA, CDR2 YSLEER. The CDR3 coding sequence is TGCGCCAGCAGCCAAGATATATCTTGGACAGGTGATAATCAGCCCCAGCATTTT. Its protein is CASSQDISWTGDNQPQHF.

V usage is TRBV7-2 and J usage is TRBJ1-1; 7 nucleotides align to TRBD1. CDR3 length: 14 residues. Trimming took 0 bases from V and 6 from J; bases not matched to a gene: 4. CDR1 SGHTA and CDR2 FQGNSA come from the germline V gene. The CDR3 region is CASSLAQGVAEAFF. In nucleotides, the CDR3 is TGTGCCAGCAGCTTAGCGCAGGGGGTCGCTGAAGCTTTCTTT.

J is TRBJ2-7 and V is TRBV7-2; no clear D. Per germline, CDR1 SGHTA and CDR2 FQGNSA. V shed 3 bases and J shed 0 bases, with 12 bases lying between them. This CDR3 has 15 residues. CDR3 DNA: TGTGCCAGCAGCTTGGAGAGCGCCTACTCCTACGAGCAGTACTTC. This translates into CASSLESAYSYEQYF.

This CDR3 is CASSPGSGRAYNEQFF. CDR3 in DNA: TGCGCCAGCAGCCCCGGTAGCGGGAGGGCCTACAATGAGCAGTTCTTC. This chain joins TRBV5-1 and TRBJ2-1, with 11 bases aligning to TRBD2. CDR1 is SGHRS and CDR2 is YFSETQ in the germline V gene. This CDR3 has 16 residues. Trimming cost V 4 bases and J 2 bases; bases outside gene matches: 5. Variable domain in full (rest from reference TRBV5-1 and TRBJ2-1): KAGVTQTPRYLIKTRGQQVTLSCSPISGHRSVSWYQQTPGQGLQFLFEYFSETQRNKGNFPGRFSGRQFSNSRSEMNVSTLELGDSALYLCASSPGSGRAYNEQFFGPGTRLTVL.

The chain is built from TRBV29-1 and TRBJ2-5; no reliable D call. Per germline, CDR1 SQVTM and CDR2 ANQGSEA. The CDR3 totals 15 residues. Trimming took off 3 bases at V and 1 base at J, with 15 bases between the two ends. CDR3 DNA sequence: TGCAGCGTTGATTTCAGAAACATGGGCCAAGAGACCCAGTACTTC. Residues: CSVDFRNMGQETQYF. The full variable domain, completed using reference TRBV29-1 and TRBJ2-5, is SAVISQKPSRDICQRGTSLTIQCQVDSQVTMMFWYRQQPGQSLTLIATANQGSEATYESGFVIDKFPISRPNLTFSTLTVSNMSPEDSSIYLCSVDFRNMGQETQYFGPGTRLLVL.

The chain links TRBV29-1 to TRBJ2-1, with 7 bases lining up with TRBD1. Germline V gene data show CDR1 as SQVTM and CDR2 as ANQGSEA. The CDR3 consists of 14 residues. Trimming removed 8 bases from V and 5 bases from J; junction bases left unmatched: 12. CDR3 loop: CSTAPRDRDNEQFF. CDR3 coding DNA: TGCAGCACCGCACCCCGGGACAGAGACAATGAGCAGTTCTTC.

The chain couples TRBV7-9 to TRBJ2-7; D is possibly TRBD1 (5 bases). CDR1 and CDR2 (germline): SEHNR, FQNEAQ (reference sequence). Trimming took 5 bases from V and 7 from J, leaving 21 bases between them. The CDR3 is 15 amino acids. The CDR3 DNA is TGTGCCAGCAGCCCGCCCACCTCAGGGTCCTTGGAGCAGTACTTC. Translated, it gives CASSPPTSGSLEQYF.

The CDR3 is CASSGGTSGLHTQYF. The DNA for the CDR3 is TGTGCCAGCAGTGGCGGGACTAGCGGGCTACATACGCAGTATTTT. The chain couples TRBV2 to TRBJ2-3; 12 bases align to TRBD2. CDR3 length: 15 amino acids. The germline CDR1 and CDR2 sequences are SNHLY and FYNNEI. The ends lost 4 bases at V and 7 bases at J; junction bases unmatched: 6.

This chain links TRBV5-5 with TRBJ2-4; D is perhaps TRBD1 (5 bases). Looked up from germline, CDR1 is SGHKS and CDR2 is YYEKEE (reference sequence). Trimming pared 0 bases from V and 3 bases from J, leaving 7 bases between. The CDR3 contains 14 residues. CDR3 nucleotides: TGTGCCAGCAGCTTGGCAGGGAACAAAAACATTCAGTACTTC. It codes for CASSLAGNKNIQYF. Together with reference TRBV5-5 and TRBJ2-4, the CDR3 gives the full variable domain: DAGVTQSPTHLIKTRGQQVTLRCSPISGHKSVSWYQQVLGQGPQFIFQYYEKEERGRGNFPDRFSARQFPNYSSELNVNALLLGDSALYLCASSLAGNKNIQYFGAGTRLSVL.

The chain's CDR3 is CASSMGQMNTEAFF. CDR3 nucleotides: TGTGCCAGCAGTATGGGGCAGATGAACACTGAAGCTTTCTTT. This chain uses TRBV2 with TRBJ1-1; D possibly corresponds to TRBD1 (5 bases). The CDR3 has 14 amino acids. Germline CDR1 is SNHLY and CDR2 is FYNNEI. The V end lost 5 bases, the J end lost 0 bases, and 10 bases lay between the germline ends.

The chain couples TRBV5-1 to TRBJ2-1; TRBD2 matches at 12 bases. The V segment lost 4 bases and the J segment 0 bases; nucleotides outside the gene matches: 8. Per germline, CDR1 SGHRS and CDR2 YFSETQ. CDR3 length: 18 residues. CDR3 nucleotide sequence: TGCGCCAGCAGCCCTACTAGCGGGAGGTTCTTCTCCTACAATGAGCAGTTCTTC. It translates to CASSPTSGRFFSYNEQFF.

The V gene is TRBV30, the J gene TRBJ2-1; 11 nucleotides agree with TRBD2. Germline V gene data show CDR1 as GTSNPN and CDR2 as SVGIG (reference sequence). Trimming at V came to 4 bases and at J to 4 bases, leaving 12 bases not matched to a gene. This CDR3 contains 17 residues. CDR3 sequence: CAWIKGPGTSGYNEQFF. The CDR3 bases are TGTGCCTGGATCAAAGGCCCAGGGACTAGCGGTTACAATGAGCAGTTCTTC.

This clone came up a few times. The chain carries TRBV27 and TRBJ1-1; D might be TRBD1 (5 bases). The germline gives CDR1 MNHEY, CDR2 SMNVEV (reference sequence). The CDR3 totals 13 residues. Between the trimmed V and J ends, which lost 10 bases and 0 bases, there was a span of 12 bases. The CDR3 DNA reads TGTGCCACCCTAGACAGACTGAACACTGAAGCTTTCTTT. Its translation: CATLDRLNTEAFF.

In the case of this clone: The junction and the germline gene differ at one end; a read error may be behind it. The V and J genes are TRBV5-1 and TRBJ2-3; D not certain. Germline CDR1 reads SGHRS; CDR2 reads YFSETQ. This CDR3 has 16 amino acids. The CDR3 reads CASNLDATVVTDTQYF. The DNA for the CDR3 is TGCGCCAGCAACTTGGACGCTACCGTTGTCACAGATACGCAGTATTTT.

The rearrangement links TRBV4-2 to TRBJ1-1; D call uncertain. Germline CDR1 LGHNA, CDR2 YNFKEQ. This CDR3 is 14 amino acids long. Deletions cut 4 bases from V and 1 base from J, with 10 bases between. The CDR3 is CASSLALGNTEAFF. Here the CDR3 DNA reads TGTGCCAGCAGCCTGGCTTTAGGGAACACTGAAGCTTTCTTT.

The chain uses TRBV7-2 and TRBJ1-5; no clear D. Trimming stripped 4 bases from V and 11 bases from J, with 12 bases between. The germline V gene has CDR1 SGHTA and CDR2 FQGNSA. The CDR3 extends over 12 amino acids. The CDR3 loop reads CASSSVSGSQHF. As DNA, the CDR3 is TGTGCCAGCAGCTCAGTCTCGGGGTCCCAGCATTTT.

The chain joins TRBV9 to TRBJ2-1; 7 positions match TRBD2. V was clipped by 0 bases and J by 9 bases; unmatched bases: 6. The germline V gene encodes CDR1 SGDLS and CDR2 YYNGEE. This CDR3 is built from 14 residues. CDR3 residues: CASSVVSGYGEQFF. In DNA, the CDR3 is TGTGCCAGCAGCGTAGTTAGCGGGTACGGTGAGCAGTTCTTC.

This chain connects TRBV7-8 to TRBJ2-1, with TRBD1 matching over 11 bases. J lost 2 bases, V lost 5 bases, and 2 bases had no gene match. This CDR3 is 15 amino acids long. Germline assignment: CDR1 SGHVS and CDR2 FQNEAQ. The CDR3 DNA sequence: TGTGCCAGCAGCGGGACAGGGGGGGCCTACAATGAGCAGTTCTTC. This codes for CASSGTGGAYNEQFF.

Notes on this clone: At one end, the junction sequence differs from germline, possibly due to a read error. The chain combines TRBV5-1 with TRBJ2-7; 10 nucleotides agree with TRBD1. The CDR3 has 15 residues. Per germline, CDR1 SGHRS and CDR2 YFSETQ. The CDR3 loop is CASRTLTGGSHEQYF. The CDR3 DNA reads TGCGCCAGCAGAACGCTGACAGGGGGCTCCCACGAGCAGTACTTC.